This is a list of T cell receptor beta chains from one sample in a study of cytomegalovirus exposure and HLA in healthy donors. The table came from immunoSEQ multiplex PCR; TCRdb's copy has only in-frame clones and leaves some out. The sample shows some 60,000 clones, 90% to 96% of them seen only once. The specimen sequenced was PBMCs. These receptors came from a man younger than 35 in good health and CMV-seronegative. Each CDR3 is given with its conserved first and last residue. The D gene is left open where the match is weak. Expanded clones get a size class; other rows say once, few or many, or leave the size out.

CDR3aa | CDR3nt | d_gene | j_gene | len | v_gene | abundance
CASTRSLDRRYEQYF | TGTGCCAGCACCCGTTCTTTGGACAGGAGGTACGAGCAGTACTTC | TRBD1 | TRBJ2-7 | 15 | TRBV28 | once
CASSPPSLGAGSYEQYF | TGTGCCAGTAGTCCCCCTAGCTTGGGGGCAGGCTCCTACGAGCAGTACTTC | NA | TRBJ2-7 | 17 | TRBV19 | NA
CASNKPGTSDEQFF | TGTGCCAGCAATAAACCCGGGACTAGCGATGAGCAGTTCTTC | TRBD2 | TRBJ2-1 | 14 | TRBV27 | once
CASSQGVADTQYF | TGTGCTAGCAGTCAGGGGGTCGCAGATACGCAGTATTTT | TRBD1 | TRBJ2-3 | 13 | TRBV7-7 | NA
CASSLVSTSGRGNEQFF | TGTGCCAGCAGCTTAGTTTCAACTAGCGGGAGAGGGAATGAGCAGTTCTTC | TRBD2 | TRBJ2-1 | 17 | TRBV7-2 | NA
CASSDLAGGHGELFF | TGTGCCAGCAGTGATCTAGCGGGAGGTCACGGGGAGCTGTTTTTT | TRBD2 | TRBJ2-2 | 15 | TRBV6-4 | once
CASTHRESYEQYF | TGTGCCAGCACCCATAGGGAGTCCTACGAGCAGTACTTC | NA | TRBJ2-7 | 13 | TRBV6-1 | NA
CASSMGQGYYEQYF | TGTGCCAGTAGTATGGGACAGGGATACTACGAGCAGTACTTC | TRBD1 | TRBJ2-7 | 14 | TRBV19 | once
CASSQDLAGVITDTQYF | TGCGCCAGCAGCCAAGATCTAGCGGGAGTAATAACAGATACGCAGTATTTT | TRBD2 | TRBJ2-3 | 17 | TRBV4-3 | NA
CSVPTGTSFNEQYF | TGCAGCGTTCCGACCGGGACTAGCTTCAACGAGCAGTACTTC | TRBD2 | TRBJ2-7 | 14 | TRBV29-1 | NA
CASSLLRTGIGQETQYF | TGTGCCAGCAGCTTGTTGAGGACAGGGATCGGCCAAGAGACCCAGTACTTC | TRBD1 | TRBJ2-5 | 17 | TRBV5-4 | NA
CASTRTGEIYEQYF | TGTGCCAGCACCCGGACAGGGGAAATCTACGAGCAGTACTTC | TRBD1 | TRBJ2-7 | 14 | TRBV6-1 | NA
CASSLLNTEAFF | TGTGCCAGCAGTTTACTAAACACTGAAGCTTTCTTT | NA | TRBJ1-1 | 12 | TRBV28 | NA
CASSFSTSGLYEQYF | TGTGCCAGTAGTTTCTCGACTAGCGGGCTCTACGAGCAGTACTTC | TRBD2 | TRBJ2-7 | 15 | TRBV19 | NA
CASSVGGAEAFF | TGTGCCAGCAGCGTAGGTGGAGCTGAAGCTTTCTTT | NA | TRBJ1-1 | 12 | TRBV9 | NA
CSARVGHTQYF | TGCAGTGCCCGAGTGGGGCATACGCAGTATTTT | NA | TRBJ2-3 | 11 | TRBV20-1 | NA
CASRRAHLEKGQQETQYF | TGCGCCAGCAGGAGGGCACACCTGGAAAAAGGTCAACAAGAGACCCAGTACTTC | NA | TRBJ2-5 | 18 | TRBV5-1 | NA
CASSEALRGSNEKLFF | TGTGCCAGCAGTGAAGCGCTTCGAGGGAGTAATGAAAAACTGTTTTTT | NA | TRBJ1-4 | 16 | TRBV2 | NA
CASSYYPDSRGGQYF | TGTGCCAGCAGTTACTACCCAGACAGCCGCGGCGGGCAGTACTTC | NA | TRBJ2-7 | 15 | TRBV6-5 | NA
CASSLVGATARGYEQYF | TGTGCCAGCAGCTTAGTAGGAGCGACGGCCAGGGGCTACGAGCAGTACTTC | NA | TRBJ2-7 | 17 | TRBV7-2 | NA
CASTLDRSQPQHF | TGTGCCAGCACCCTAGACAGGAGTCAGCCCCAGCATTTT | NA | TRBJ1-5 | 13 | TRBV6-6 | NA
CASSFEGLGSEQFF | TGTGCCAGCAGCTTTGAGGGTTTGGGGAGTGAGCAGTTCTTC | NA | TRBJ2-1 | 14 | TRBV5-6 | NA
CASSVVEDTQYF | TGTGCCAGCAGCGTAGTAGAGGATACGCAGTATTTT | NA | TRBJ2-3 | 12 | TRBV9 | NA
CASSLPGGLLGDTQYF | TGTGCCAGCAGTCTCCCCGGGGGACTCCTAGGGGATACGCAGTATTTT | NA | TRBJ2-3 | 16 | TRBV28 | NA
CASSLAGSSLSSGNTIYF | TGTGCCAGCAGCCTGGCGGGGAGCTCTTTAAGCTCTGGAAACACCATATATTTT | NA | TRBJ1-3 | 18 | TRBV7-9 | NA
CASSLESAGELFF | TGCGCCAGCAGCTTGGAGTCGGCCGGGGAGCTGTTTTTT | NA | TRBJ2-2 | 13 | TRBV5-1 | NA
CSVEGTSDVETQYF | TGCAGCGTTGAAGGGACTAGCGACGTAGAGACCCAGTACTTC | TRBD2 | TRBJ2-5 | 14 | TRBV29-1 | NA
CSVEADDRGRYEQYF | TGCAGCGTTGAAGCCGATGACAGGGGCAGGTACGAGCAGTACTTC | TRBD1 | TRBJ2-7 | 15 | TRBV29-1 | NA
CASSQYRGRGTSGGSYEQYF | TGTGCCAGCAGCCAGTATAGAGGGAGAGGGACTAGCGGGGGCTCCTACGAGCAGTACTTC | TRBD2 | TRBJ2-7 | 20 | TRBV4-2 | NA
CASSVGTSGIYNEQFF | TGTGCCAGCAGCGTAGGGACTAGCGGGATATACAATGAGCAGTTCTTC | TRBD2 | TRBJ2-1 | 16 | TRBV9 | NA
CASSTGQVTGNTIYF | TGTGCCAGCAGCACGGGACAAGTAACTGGAAACACCATATATTTT | NA | TRBJ1-3 | 15 | TRBV28 | NA
CASSLANTGTGGDTQYF | TGTGCCAGCAGCTTGGCCAACACAGGGACAGGGGGAGATACGCAGTATTTT | TRBD1 | TRBJ2-3 | 17 | TRBV5-8 | once
CATSKMRSYQETQYF | TGTGCCACCAGCAAAATGAGGAGCTACCAAGAGACCCAGTACTTC | NA | TRBJ2-5 | 15 | TRBV15 | NA
CASSRDRQETQYF | TGCGCCAGCAGCCGGGACAGGCAAGAGACCCAGTACTTC | TRBD1 | TRBJ2-5 | 13 | TRBV4-1 | NA
CASSADSTYEQYF | TGTGCCAGCAGCGCCGACAGTACCTACGAGCAGTACTTC | NA | TRBJ2-7 | 13 | TRBV9 | once
CASRYRTSGESYEQYF | TGTGCCAGCAGGTACCGGACTAGCGGGGAATCCTACGAGCAGTACTTC | TRBD2 | TRBJ2-7 | 16 | TRBV6-5 | NA
CASSSPDRGSYEQYF | TGTGCCAGCAGTTCTCCGGACAGGGGGTCCTACGAGCAGTACTTC | TRBD1 | TRBJ2-7 | 15 | TRBV28 | NA
CASSRYGGNEQFF | TGTGCCAGCAGCCGTTATGGAGGCAATGAGCAGTTCTTC | NA | TRBJ2-1 | 13 | TRBV9 | once
CASRPIRDISYEQYF | TGTGCCAGCAGACCCATCCGGGACATCTCCTACGAGCAGTACTTC | NA | TRBJ2-7 | 15 | TRBV11-2 | NA
CASSQLTAYSGNTIYF | TGCGCCAGCAGCCAATTGACAGCCTACTCTGGAAACACCATATATTTT | NA | TRBJ1-3 | 16 | TRBV4-1 | NA
CASNEALAGPYEQYF | TGTGCCAGCAACGAGGCCTTGGCGGGTCCTTACGAGCAGTACTTC | NA | TRBJ2-7 | 15 | TRBV2 | NA
CAWTPRFLAGNISRFRQYF | TGTGCCTGGACCCCCCGTTTTCTAGCGGGGAACATTAGTCGATTTCGGCAGTACTTC | TRBD2 | TRBJ2-7 | 19 | TRBV30 | NA
CASSLRGTNYGYTF | TGTGCCAGCAGTTTAAGGGGTACTAACTATGGCTACACCTTC | NA | TRBJ1-2 | 14 | TRBV27 | NA
CASRTWQGSGGNEAFF | TGTGCCAGCAGGACATGGCAGGGTTCAGGGGGTAATGAAGCTTTCTTT | TRBD1 | TRBJ1-1 | 16 | TRBV27 | NA
CASSPTETYEQYF | TGTGCCAGCAGCCCTACAGAAACCTACGAGCAGTACTTC | NA | TRBJ2-7 | 13 | TRBV7-8 | NA
CASSQDGGGDYGYTF | TGCGCCAGCAGCCAAGATGGGGGAGGGGACTATGGCTACACCTTC | NA | TRBJ1-2 | 15 | TRBV4-3 | NA
CASRTGVSNQPQHF | TGTGCCAGCAGAACAGGGGTTAGCAATCAGCCCCAGCATTTT | TRBD1 | TRBJ1-5 | 14 | TRBV6-1 | NA
CSARDSYEQYF | TGCAGTGCTAGAGACAGCTACGAGCAGTACTTC | NA | TRBJ2-7 | 11 | TRBV20-1 | NA
CASSVGLGDGYTF | TGTGCCAGCAGCGTAGGATTGGGCGATGGCTACACCTTC | NA | TRBJ1-2 | 13 | TRBV9 | NA
CASGLYGLPNGYTF | TGTGCTAGTGGTTTGTATGGACTTCCGAATGGCTACACCTTC | NA | TRBJ1-2 | 14 | TRBV12-5 | NA